This record looks at one T cell receptor (beta chain) sequence and its context. The data were taken from a study of tumour-infiltrating T cells in Burkitt lymphoma. Study summary: Survival, overall and progression-free, tracked with productive clonality.

Assay used: immunoSEQ multiplex PCR; TCRdb lists only in-frame clones, some missing. The data contain approximately 46,000 clones, around 32% of them singletons. Germline CDR1 reads SGHAT; CDR2 reads FQNNGV. The CDR3 is 14 residues long. V dropped 3 bases and J dropped 8 bases, with 13 bases sitting between them. This receptor was obtained from a human donor with Burkitt lymphoma. This chain links TRBV11-2 with TRBJ1-4; maybe TRBD1 (6 bases). The sample consisted of tumor tissue. As DNA, the CDR3 is TGTGCCAGCAGCTTTAGACAGAGGGGGGAAAAACTGTTTTTT. It encodes CASSFRQRGEKLFF.